A selection of T cell receptor beta chains follows, all from one sample in a study of T cell changes during pregnancy in multiple sclerosis. Assay: immunoSEQ multiplex PCR; the TCRdb copy retains only in-frame clones and omits some. There are 30,000 to 50,000 clones in the sample; roughly nine tenths occur only once, and roughly 0.45% lies in the top ten. The sequencing here drew on CD4+ T cells from peripheral blood mononuclear cells, taken in the third trimester of pregnancy. The receptors here all came from a female donor in good health, enrolled as a control in a pregnancy study. CDR3s include the opening cysteine and the closing phenylalanine or tryptophan. Each record gives: D gene, V gene, clone size, J gene, CDR3 DNA, CDR3 protein. D genes are given only for firm matches. Clone size, where shown, is once, few, many, or a class for clones that have expanded.

>NA|TRBV4-1|NA|TRBJ2-7
TGCGCCAGCAGCCAGGATCCTTGGCGGGGATCCTACGAGCAGTACTTC
CASSQDPWRGSYEQYF
>NA|TRBV21-1|NA|TRBJ2-6
TGTGCCAGCAGCCCCGGAACAGGGGGCAATCTCTCTGGGGCCAACGTCCTGACTTTC
CASSPGTGGNLSGANVLTF
>NA|TRBV11-2|NA|TRBJ1-2
TGTGCCAGCAGCTTAGGCGGGATCACTAACTATGGCTACACCTTC
CASSLGGITNYGYTF
>NA|TRBV5-4|NA|TRBJ1-2
TGTGCCAGCAGTCTGGACAATGGCCAAAACTATGGCTACACCTTC
CASSLDNGQNYGYTF
>TRBD2|TRBV6-1|NA|TRBJ2-3
TGTGCCAGCATTAGCGGGGGGGCCGCAGATACGCAGTATTTT
CASISGGAADTQYF
>NA|TRBV27|NA|TRBJ2-2
TGTGCCAGCAGTTTATGGAAGGGGACCGGGGAGCTGTTTTTT
CASSLWKGTGELFF
>TRBD2|TRBV6-5|few|TRBJ2-7
TGTGCCAGCAGTTATGGAGCGGGAGGGCGGTTTTACGAGCAGTACTTC
CASSYGAGGRFYEQYF
>TRBD2|TRBV18|NA|TRBJ2-4
TGTGCCAGCTCAGCAGCGGGGCAAAACATTCAGTACTTC
CASSAAGQNIQYF
>TRBD2|TRBV5-1|NA|TRBJ2-7
TGCGCCAGCAGCGGGATCGTTGCGGGAGTAGCGTACGAGCAGTACTTC
CASSGIVAGVAYEQYF
>NA|TRBV19|NA|TRBJ2-4
TGTGCCAGTAGTATATGGGGTTGGGGGCGGGGGGCCAAAAACATTCAGTACTTC
CASSIWGWGRGAKNIQYF
>TRBD1|TRBV10-3|NA|TRBJ1-2
TGTGCCATCAGAGGACAGGCCCTCAACTATGGCTACACCTTC
CAIRGQALNYGYTF
>TRBD2|TRBV6-5|once|TRBJ2-1
TGTGCCAGCAGTTACCTAGGGAAGACTAGCGGGACCGAGCAGTTCTTC
CASSYLGKTSGTEQFF
>NA|TRBV19|NA|TRBJ2-1
TGTGCCAGTAGTCCTCGGGGTAGCCGATCCTACAATGAGCAGTTCTTC
CASSPRGSRSYNEQFF
>NA|TRBV20-1|NA|TRBJ2-7
TGCAGTGCTACTCTAGGGGACGAGCAGTACTTC
CSATLGDEQYF
>TRBD1|TRBV2|once|TRBJ2-2
TGTGCCAGCAGAGGACAGGGAGGCGGGGAGCTGTTTTTT
CASRGQGGGELFF
>NA|TRBV19|NA|TRBJ1-1
TGTGCCAGTAGTTTCCTATCCGGCGACAGCCCCAAAGGAGCTTTCTTT
CASSFLSGDSPKGAFF
>NA|TRBV7-2|NA|TRBJ2-7
TGTGCCAGCAGCTTAGATGGCGGTCACATCTACGAGCAGTACTTC
CASSLDGGHIYEQYF
>NA|TRBV6-5|NA|TRBJ2-7
TGTGCCGCCCGGCAGGCGGGGTTAGGGTACGAGCAGTACTTC
CAARQAGLGYEQYF
>NA|TRBV18|NA|TRBJ1-2
TGTGCCAGCTCACTAACGGTAGAACCAACGAATGGCTACACCTTC
CASSLTVEPTNGYTF
>NA|TRBV19|NA|TRBJ2-7
TGTGCCAGTAGTACCGGCCTAGCGAACGAGCAGTACTTC
CASSTGLANEQYF
>TRBD2|TRBV10-3|NA|TRBJ2-1
TGTGCCATCAGTGAGTCGCTAGCGGGAGGTGGGAATGAGCAGTTCTTC
CAISESLAGGGNEQFF
>NA|TRBV28|NA|TRBJ1-2
TGTGCCACCCGGGGAGGGGGGGTGGGATTTTATGGCTACACCTTC
CATRGGGVGFYGYTF
>NA|TRBV11-1|NA|TRBJ2-1
TGTGCCAGCAGCTTACTAGGGACAATCCCTCGGGATGAGCAGTTCTTC
CASSLLGTIPRDEQFF
>NA|TRBV11-3|few|TRBJ2-7
TGTGCCAGCAGCCTGCGGGGATCCTACGAGCAGTACTTC
CASSLRGSYEQYF
>NA|TRBV28|NA|TRBJ2-2
TGTGCCAGCAGTTTAGGGGGGTGGTACTCCGGGGAGCTGTTTTTT
CASSLGGWYSGELFF
>NA|TRBV29-1|NA|TRBJ1-1
TGCAGCGTTGATAGAGCTTTCTTT
CSVDRAFF
>NA|TRBV19|NA|TRBJ1-5
TGTGCCAGTAGTCCTTCCTATAGCAATCAGCCCCAGCATTTT
CASSPSYSNQPQHF
>NA|TRBV21-1|NA|TRBJ2-2
TGTGCCAGCAGCGTTCGGGACGGGGAGCTGTTTTTT
CASSVRDGELFF
>TRBD1|TRBV6-6|NA|TRBJ1-6
TGTGCCATTTCTCAGGGGGATTCACCCCTCCACTTT
CAISQGDSPLHF
>NA|TRBV11-2|NA|TRBJ1-1
TGTGCCAGCAAAGTAGAGTCAGGGGTGAACACTGAAGCTTTCTTT
CASKVESGVNTEAFF
>NA|TRBV7-2|NA|TRBJ2-3
TGTGCCAGCAGCTTAGCTACTACTAGGCCAGATACGCAGTATTTT
CASSLATTRPDTQYF